The present TCR beta chain was sequenced within a study of T cells after yellow fever vaccination. Looking at the study overall: Low-cell-number fractions underwent preparation using SMART-Seq v4 Ultra Low Input. Study-wide results and caveats: A small share of clonotypes appeared in both CD4 and CD8 compartments. In post-booster samples, most primary-vaccination clones reappeared (about 96% CD4, 88% CD8).

This clonotype was observed at least ten times. What it recognizes is unknown. One junction end disagrees with the germline gene, perhaps due to a read error. The CDR3 is 12 residues long. Germline V gene data show CDR1 as SGHVS and CDR2 as FQNEAQ. Template-switching 5'RACE yielded the TCR cDNA; a universal primer site and UMIs were added in the process. Each CDR3 protein gets one entry after TCRdb re-called the 5' RACE reads with MiXCR. The table lists some 350,000 distinct CDR3 sequences, around 6.4% of them singletons. This TCR derives from a man younger than 40 who received the YFV17D yellow fever vaccine. The sample consisted of PBMCs, taken 5 days after the yellow fever booster vaccination. V gene TRBV7-8 combines with J gene TRBJ2-5, with D possibly being TRBD1 or TRBD2 (5 bases each). CDR3 in amino acids: CASSLEVGTRYF. The DNA for the CDR3 is TGTGCCAGCAGCTTAGAGGTGGGGACCCGGTACTTC. Using reference TRBV7-8 and TRBJ2-5 for the parts outside the CDR3, the full variable domain is GAGVSQSPRYKVAKRGQDVALRCDPISGHVSLFWYQQALGQGPEFLTYFQNEAQLDKSGLPSDRFFAERPEGSVSTLKIQRTQQEDSAVYLCASSLEVGTRYFGPGTRLLVL.